This entry features one T cell receptor (beta chain) sequence. This CDR3 has 15 residues. V lost 5 bases, J lost 5 bases, and 8 bases stayed unmatched. CDR1 is MNHEY and CDR2 is SMNVEV in the germline V gene (reference sequence). The data stem from a study of blood T cell repertoires in COVID-19. Study-wide background: The cDNA or gDNA used as material had been derived from T cells, B-cell-depleted T cells, or PBMCs.

Study processing details: Amplification with reference gene primers provided the estimates of nucleated cell counts. The table came from immunoSEQ multiplex PCR; TCRdb's copy has only in-frame clones and leaves some out. V, J and clone size reflect that table, while D and trimming were determined from the DNA. Counted here are some 120,000 clones, approximately 85% occurring once; the ten biggest clones make up over 10%. The source is a human donor in a cohort sampled during active COVID-19. Sample: peripheral blood. The chain carries TRBV27 and TRBJ2-7; 11 nucleotides agree with TRBD1. The CDR3 sequence: CASSKRTGGANEQYF. The CDR3 DNA is TGTGCCAGCAGTAAAAGGACAGGGGGCGCGAACGAGCAGTACTTC.